Presented here are 2 T cell receptor beta chains from one specimen sequenced in a study of T cell repertoires in cytomegalovirus infection (dated by TCRdb to between 2018 and 2020). No antigen has been identified for these receptors. In the paper's terms, the treatment or condition label means: in vitro stimulation with specific CMV peptide epitopes to enrich CMV-specific T cells. The sequencer was an Illumina HiSeq 1500. Clones were called with MiXCR by TCRdb after fastp trimmed the public reads at Q25, and only in-frame beta chains were retained. Each entry merges the rows of one CDR3 protein and shows their most common DNA and genes. The sample table shows 750,000 to 900,000 distinct CDR3 sequences, and about 27% are seen once. Roughly 14% of the sample comes from the top ten. This specimen consisted of cultured CD8+ T cells from PBMCs, obtained from culture after CMV antigen stimulation. The receptors derive from a human donor in good health (CMV status not recorded). Some clones in this sample may be carry-over from other donors' samples.

This clonotype was seen only a few times. The gene calls are TRBV7-2 and TRBJ1-2; D is unresolved. Trimming cost V 1 base and J 6 bases, with 15 bases left between them. The CDR3 has 15 amino acids. Germline V lookup: CDR1 SGHTA, CDR2 FQGNSA. The DNA for the CDR3 is TGTGCCAGCAGCTTAGAAAGTCAGATAGGTGATGGCTACACCTTC. Translation gives CASSLESQIGDGYTF.

This chain uses TRBV7-9 with TRBJ2-5; 7 bases are a match to TRBD2. CDR3 size: 16 residues. CDR1 and CDR2 from the germline V gene are SEHNR and FQNEAQ (reference sequence). Trimming removed 3 bases from V and 1 base from J; junction bases left unmatched: 8. The CDR3 sequence: CASSLRVSGGQETQYF. CDR3 DNA sequence: TGTGCCAGCAGCTTGAGGGTCTCGGGGGGCCAAGAGACCCAGTACTTC. The complete variable domain, with remaining parts taken from reference TRBV7-9 and TRBJ2-5, reads DTGVSQNPRHKITKRGQNVTFRCDPISEHNRLYWYRQTLGQGPEFLTYFQNEAQLEKSRLLSDRFSAERPKGSFSTLEIQRTEQGDSAMYLCASSLRVSGGQETQYFGPGTRLLVL.